A selection of T cell receptor beta chains follows, all from one sample in a study of blood T cell repertoires in COVID-19. The protocol was immunoSEQ multiplex PCR, while the TCRdb copy is restricted to in-frame clones and leaves out a portion. The data show around 77,000 clones, 82% seen once. The sequenced sample consisted of peripheral blood. The source is a human donor in a cohort sampled during active COVID-19. Both conserved end residues are part of each CDR3. A D gene is named only where the DNA matches it firmly. Clone size is stated in some rows and not others, as once, few, many or a class when expanded.

CDR3nt | CDR3aa | abundance | v_gene | d_gene | j_gene
TGTGCCAGCAGTGAACTGCCAGGGAATGCAGGAAACACCATATATTTT | CASSELPGNAGNTIYF | . | TRBV6-1 | . | TRBJ1-3
TGTGCCAGCAACCTTCGGAGGGATAGAGAGCAGTACTTC | CASNLRRDREQYF | . | TRBV13 | . | TRBJ2-7
TGTGCCAGCACCCTGGACAATCGCAATGAGCAGTTCTTC | CASTLDNRNEQFF | . | TRBV5-4 | . | TRBJ2-1
TGTGCCAGCAGTCGTCGGACTAGCGGGGGGGCGGGTCAAGAGACCCAGTACTTC | CASSRRTSGGAGQETQYF | . | TRBV7-2 | TRBD2 | TRBJ2-5
TGTGCCAGCTCACCAGAGACAGGCCACTCGCACCTCCACTTT | CASSPETGHSHLHF | . | TRBV18 | . | TRBJ1-6
TGCGCCAGCAGCTTGAACAGTAAAGATAGCTCCTACGAGCAGTACTTC | CASSLNSKDSSYEQYF | . | TRBV5-1 | . | TRBJ2-7
TGTGCCAGCAGCTACTACAGGGAGACTGAAGCTTTCTTT | CASSYYRETEAFF | . | TRBV7-2 | . | TRBJ1-1
TGTGCCAGCAGTCACGACAGGGCGGTTCAGCCCCAGCATTTT | CASSHDRAVQPQHF | . | TRBV7-8 | TRBD1 | TRBJ1-5
TGCGCCAGCAGTGCTCGTTGGACAGGGGGAGGTGAAGCTTTCTTT | CASSARWTGGGEAFF | . | TRBV10-1 | TRBD1 | TRBJ1-1
TGCGCCAGCAGCCGTCCACAGGGGAATGAGCAGTTCTTC | CASSRPQGNEQFF | . | TRBV5-1 | TRBD1 | TRBJ2-1
TGCGCCAGCAGCCCCCAGGTACCCCTAAACTATGGCTACACCTTC | CASSPQVPLNYGYTF | . | TRBV4-1 | . | TRBJ1-2
TGTGCCAACAGTCCCGACAGGGGGCGGGATAGAGATACGCAGTATTTT | CANSPDRGRDRDTQYF | . | TRBV6-6 | TRBD1 | TRBJ2-3
TGTGCCAGCAGCTTATGGAGCGGGGGCTACGAGCAGTACTTC | CASSLWSGGYEQYF | . | TRBV7-6 | TRBD2 | TRBJ2-7
TGCGCCAGCAGTGAGGGTCGCGCTAGCGGGGGGGACGAGCAGTACTTC | CASSEGRASGGDEQYF | . | TRBV10-2 | TRBD2 | TRBJ2-7
TGTGCCAGCAGCTTTGCACACGATCAGCCCCAGCATTTT | CASSFAHDQPQHF | . | TRBV7-2 | . | TRBJ1-5
TGCGCCAGCAGCTCACCGGGACAGGGTTTTCGGTACACCTTC | CASSSPGQGFRYTF | . | TRBV5-1 | TRBD1 | TRBJ1-2
TGTGCCACCAGTCGAGGCTCCGGGGAGCTGTTTTTT | CATSRGSGELFF | . | TRBV24-1 | . | TRBJ2-2
TGTGCCAGCAGCTTGGTGGGCGGGAACTCTGACTATGGCTACACCTTC | CASSLVGGNSDYGYTF | . | TRBV5-8 | . | TRBJ1-2
TGTGCCAGCAGCCAAGAACGGACGGACACCTTCTACGAGCAGTACTTC | CASSQERTDTFYEQYF | . | TRBV4-2 | . | TRBJ2-7
TGCGCCAGCAGCTTGCCGGGGGGCGCGGGCTATGGCTACACCTTC | CASSLPGGAGYGYTF | . | TRBV5-1 | . | TRBJ1-2
TGTGCCAGCTCACCCGGGTTCGATGGAAACACCATATATTTT | CASSPGFDGNTIYF | . | TRBV18 | . | TRBJ1-3
TGTGCCAGCAGCCAAAGGGATGGGGGGGACCAAGCTTTCTTT | CASSQRDGGDQAFF | . | TRBV3-1/TRBV3-2 | . | TRBJ1-1
TGTGCCAGTAGTATCCTCAATGAGCAGTTCTTC | CASSILNEQFF | . | TRBV19 | . | TRBJ2-1
TGTGCCAGCAGCGAATCCCGGGACAGACGAGCTGGAAACACCATATATTTT | CASSESRDRRAGNTIYF | . | TRBV2 | TRBD1 | TRBJ1-3
TGCGCCAGCAGCTTCGGGACAACACCTGAAGCTTTCTTT | CASSFGTTPEAFF | once | TRBV5-1 | . | TRBJ1-1
TGTGCCAGCAGCTTGGACCGGACAGCTTACACCGGGGAGCTGTTTTTT | CASSLDRTAYTGELFF | . | TRBV5-4 | . | TRBJ2-2
TGTGCCAGCAGCCCCCGCGGGGGGGCCAATGAGCAGTTCTTC | CASSPRGGANEQFF | . | TRBV7-9 | TRBD2 | TRBJ2-1
TGCGCCAGCAGCGGTGGGCGAGACGGCTACACCTTC | CASSGGRDGYTF | once | TRBV5-1 | . | TRBJ1-2